A single sample gave rise to the 3 T cell receptor beta chains below, sequenced in a study of CD8 T cells in Susac syndrome. Random hexamers were used to reverse transcribe an amount of about 0.45 to 1 ug RNA. MiXCR was run by TCRdb on the immunoSEQ multiplex PCR reads, yielding one entry per CDR3 protein. The data show about 69,000 distinct CDR3 sequences, roughly 94% seen once. Sample: CD8+ T cells from PBMCs. All receptors come from a human donor in good health.

The V call is TRBV28, the J call TRBJ2-7, with 8 bases identical to TRBD1. Per the germline V gene, CDR1 is MDHEN and CDR2 is SYDVKM. The J segment lost 3 bases and the V segment lost 8 bases, leaving 3 bases of the junction unmatched. The CDR3 length is 12 residues. This CDR3 is CASCGQGYEQYV. CDR3 DNA sequence: TGTGCCAGCTGCGGACAGGGCTACGAGCAGTACGTC.

The J gene is TRBJ1-2, the V gene TRBV28; possible D gene TRBD1, 6 bases. CDR1 is MDHEN and CDR2 is SYDVKM in the germline V gene. This CDR3 has 15 residues. Trimming stripped 4 bases from V and 1 base from J, with 13 bases between. This CDR3 reads CASSSWTELNYGYTF. DNA of the CDR3: TGTGCCAGCAGTTCCTGGACAGAACTTAACTATGGCTACACCTTC.

The chain couples TRBV27 to TRBJ2-5; 9 positions match TRBD2. Per the germline V gene, CDR1 is MNHEY and CDR2 is SMNVEV (reference sequence). Trimming removed 3 bases from V and 5 bases from J; junction bases left unmatched: 7. CDR3 length: 15 residues. The CDR3 DNA reads TGTGCCAGCAGTTTGTGGGAGCGGGGGGTTGAGACCCAGTACTTC. This gives the protein CASSLWERGVETQYF.